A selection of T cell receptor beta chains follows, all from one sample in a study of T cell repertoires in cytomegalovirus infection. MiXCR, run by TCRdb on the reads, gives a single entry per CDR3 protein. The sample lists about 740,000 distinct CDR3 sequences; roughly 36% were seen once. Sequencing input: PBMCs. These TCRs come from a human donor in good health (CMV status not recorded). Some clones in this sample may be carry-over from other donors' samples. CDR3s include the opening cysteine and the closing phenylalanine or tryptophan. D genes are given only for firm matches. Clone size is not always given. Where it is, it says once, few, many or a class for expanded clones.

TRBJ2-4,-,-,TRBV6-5,TGTGCCAGCAGACAAGCAGAGGGGCCAGCCAAAAACATTCAGTACTTC,CASRQAEGPAKNIQYF
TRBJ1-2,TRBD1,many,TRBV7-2,TGTGCCAGCAGCTTAAGAACAGGGGGTGCAGGAGGCTACACCTTC,CASSLRTGGAGGYTF
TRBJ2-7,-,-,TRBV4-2,TGTGCCAGCAGCACTACCCCCAGCCCCGAGCAGTACTTC,CASSTTPSPEQYF
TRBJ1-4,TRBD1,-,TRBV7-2,TGTGCCATCAGCTCAACGGACAGGGGAGGAAAACTGTTTTTT,CAISSTDRGGKLFF
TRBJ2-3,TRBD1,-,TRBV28,TGTGCCAGCAGTTTACCCGGGACAGGGGCAAATACGCAGTATTTT,CASSLPGTGANTQYF
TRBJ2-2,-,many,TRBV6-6,TGTGCCAGCAGTTACCCGAACACCGGGGAGCTGTTTTTT,CASSYPNTGELFF
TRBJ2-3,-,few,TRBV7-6,TGTGCCAGCAGCTTTGGGGGCAGTCGCGCAGATACGCAGTATTTT,CASSFGGSRADTQYF
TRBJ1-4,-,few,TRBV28,TGTGCCAGCAGTTCGCAGGGTCGGGGTACAGCTAATGAAAAACTGTTTTTT,CASSSQGRGTANEKLFF
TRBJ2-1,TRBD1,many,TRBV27,TGTGCCAGCAGTTGGGGCAGGGGGAATGAGCAGTTCTTC,CASSWGRGNEQFF
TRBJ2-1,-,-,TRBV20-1,TGCAGTGCCCCGGACGGGACCGACGCCTACAATGAGCAGTTCTTC,CSAPDGTDAYNEQFF
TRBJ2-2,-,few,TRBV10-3,TGTGCCATCAGTGGACAGAGGAACACCGGGGAGCTGTTTTTT,CAISGQRNTGELFF
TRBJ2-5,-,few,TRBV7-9,TGTGCCAGCAGCCTGCCGGGCGGGGTAGAGACCCAGTACTTC,CASSLPGGVETQYF
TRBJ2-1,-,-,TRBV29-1,TGCAGCGTTACGTCGTGGGAGGGGGGGAATGAGCAGTTCTTC,CSVTSWEGGNEQFF
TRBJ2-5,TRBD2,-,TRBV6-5,TGTGCCAGCAGTTACGGGTCTAGCGGGGGACAAGAGACCCAGTACTTC,CASSYGSSGGQETQYF
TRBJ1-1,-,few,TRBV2,TGTGCCAGCAAGGGGGTGACTGAAGCTTTCTTT,CASKGVTEAFF
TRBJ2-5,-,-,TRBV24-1,TGTGCCACCAGTGATTCGGATCAAGAGACCCAGTACTTC,CATSDSDQETQYF
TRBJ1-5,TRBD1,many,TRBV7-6,TGTGCCAGCAGCTTAGGGCCGGACAGGGAAAGAGGCAATCAGCCCCAGCATTTT,CASSLGPDRERGNQPQHF
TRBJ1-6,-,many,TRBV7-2,TGTGCCAGCAGCTTAAGCGGGGGAAGGGGGTACTCCTATAATTCACCCCTCCACTTT,CASSLSGGRGYSYNSPLHF
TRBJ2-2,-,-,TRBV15,TGTGCCACCAGCTCTTTAGGCAGGAGGAACACCGGGGAGCTGTTTTTT,CATSSLGRRNTGELFF
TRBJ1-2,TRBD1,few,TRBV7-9,TGTGCCAGCAGCTACTCCGGGACAGGGGGCGCGGGTATCTATGGCTACACCTTC,CASSYSGTGGAGIYGYTF
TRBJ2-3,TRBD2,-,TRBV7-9,TGTGCCAGCAGCTCCCCCCAGAGCGGGGGACGAACAGATACGCAGTATTTT,CASSSPQSGGRTDTQYF
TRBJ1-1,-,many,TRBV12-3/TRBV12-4,TGTGCCAGCAGTTTTCCTCCTACGAACACTGAAGCTTTCTTT,CASSFPPTNTEAFF
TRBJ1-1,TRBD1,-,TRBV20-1,TGCAGTGCTAGACAGGGGGCACTGGCTTTCTTT,CSARQGALAFF
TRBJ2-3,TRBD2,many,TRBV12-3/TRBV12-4,TGTGCCAGCAGCCGGACTAGCGGGAGCACAGATACGCAGTATTTT,CASSRTSGSTDTQYF
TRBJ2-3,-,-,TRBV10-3,TGTGCCATCAGTGAGTCGAAGACCACAGATACGCAGTATTTT,CAISESKTTDTQYF
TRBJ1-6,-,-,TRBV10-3,TGTTCCATCAGTGAGTCCCAGGGGACCTCACCCCTCAACTTT,CSISESQGTSPLNF
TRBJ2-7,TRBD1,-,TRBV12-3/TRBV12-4,TGTGCCAGCAAGGGACAGGGGGCTCGAGAGCAGTACTTC,CASKGQGAREQYF
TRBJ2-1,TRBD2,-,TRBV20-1,TGCAGTGCGTCACTAGCGGGAGCGGTCTACAATGAGCAGTTCTTC,CSASLAGAVYNEQFF
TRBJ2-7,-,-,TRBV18,TGTGCCAGCTCTGGGGGGCCCCTCGCCTACGAGCAGTACTTC,CASSGGPLAYEQYF
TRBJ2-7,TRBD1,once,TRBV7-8,TGTGCCAGCAGCTTACGGTACCCCGGACAGGGCACCTACGAGCAGTACTTC,CASSLRYPGQGTYEQYF
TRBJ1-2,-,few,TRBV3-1,TGTGCCAGCAGCCCCCTGGGGGGCCTAGTTCGGGTTGGTTATGGCTACACCTTC,CASSPLGGLVRVGYGYTF
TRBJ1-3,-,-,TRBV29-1,TGCAGCGTTATAATATCTGGAAACACCATATATTTT,CSVIISGNTIYF
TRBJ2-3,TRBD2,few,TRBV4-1,TGCGCCAGCAGCCAAGGACCAGCGGGGGTCACAGATACGCAGTATTTT,CASSQGPAGVTDTQYF
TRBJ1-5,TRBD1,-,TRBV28,TGTGCCAGCAGTTTCTTTTACAGGGGTAAAAATCAGCCCCAGCATTTT,CASSFFYRGKNQPQHF
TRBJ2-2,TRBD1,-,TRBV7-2,TGTGCCAGCAGCTTACGGACGCCGGGACAGGCGAACACCGGGGAGCTGTTTTTT,CASSLRTPGQANTGELFF
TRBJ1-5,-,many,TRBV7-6,TGTGCCAGCAGCCCAACCCCCGGGTGGCCCCAGCATTTT,CASSPTPGWPQHF
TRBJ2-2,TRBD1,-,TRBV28,TGTGCCAGCAGTTCACCTGACAGGGGTTCCGGGGAGCTGTTTTTT,CASSSPDRGSGELFF
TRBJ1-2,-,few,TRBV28,TGTGCCAGCAGCCCCGCAGGGCGTAACTATGGCTACACCTTC,CASSPAGRNYGYTF
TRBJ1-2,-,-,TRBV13,TGTGCCAGCAGCTTAGTGGCGGAATCCGACTATGGCTACACCTTC,CASSLVAESDYGYTF
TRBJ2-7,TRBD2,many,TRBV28,TGTGCCAGCAGTCGCTCCGGGACTAGCGTTAGCGAGCAGTACTTC,CASSRSGTSVSEQYF
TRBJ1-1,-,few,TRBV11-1,TGTGCCAGCGAGGGAGTGACTGAAGCTTTCTTT,CASEGVTEAFF
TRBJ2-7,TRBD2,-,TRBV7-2,TGTGCCAGCAGCTTAAGATCGGGGGGGACGTCCTACGAGCAGTACTTC,CASSLRSGGTSYEQYF
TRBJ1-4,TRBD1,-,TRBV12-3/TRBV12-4,TGTGCCAGCAGTGTGGACCAGGGGGATGAAAAACTGTTTTTT,CASSVDQGDEKLFF